These 18 T cell receptor beta chains came from one sample sequenced in a study of blood T cell repertoires in COVID-19. Produced via immunoSEQ multiplex PCR; TCRdb's table is partial and in-frame only. The table lists more than 100,000 clones, around 82% of them singletons. Sequencing input: peripheral blood. These receptors were obtained from a woman aged 30 to 39 who had recovered from COVID-19.

This chain uses TRBV4-1 with TRBJ1-2, with D hard to call. V lost 0 bases to trimming and J lost 7 bases, with 18 bases between them. The CDR3 has 16 amino acids. Germline CDR1 reads MGHRA; CDR2 reads YSYEKL. CDR3 sequence: CASSQEGGVREGGYTF. Written as DNA, the CDR3 is TGCGCCAGCAGCCAAGAAGGTGGGGTGAGGGAGGGTGGCTACACCTTC.

The gene calls are TRBV7-9 and TRBJ1-1; TRBD1 matches at 10 bases. Unmatched junction bases numbered 11, after V lost 6 bases and J lost 4 bases. CDR3 length: 16 residues. Germline CDR1 SEHNR, CDR2 FQNEAQ (reference sequence). The CDR3 nucleotides read TGTGCCAGCAGTCCACGAGACAGGGGGCGCAGCACTGAAGCTTTCTTT. It codes for CASSPRDRGRSTEAFF.

This chain links TRBV2 with TRBJ2-2; 8 bases fit TRBD1. Per germline, CDR1 SNHLY and CDR2 FYNNEI. J lost 4 bases, V lost 6 bases, and 7 bases had no gene match. The CDR3 totals 15 residues. CDR3 nucleotide sequence: TGTGCCAGCAGCCTGGACAGGGCGGGCACCGGGGAGCTGTTTTTT. It translates to CASSLDRAGTGELFF.

This clone was seen once. This chain uses TRBV19 with TRBJ1-5, with TRBD1 as a possible D gene (6 bases). This CDR3 comprises 14 residues. The germline gives CDR1 LNHDA, CDR2 SQIVND (reference sequence). V gave up 6 bases and J gave up 6 bases, with 15 bases separating them. The CDR3 is CASRFQGRSQPQHF. The CDR3 DNA sequence: TGTGCCAGTAGATTCCAGGGGCGAAGTCAGCCCCAGCATTTT.

This clone was counted only a few times. This chain links TRBV6-5 with TRBJ1-4; D may be TRBD1 (5 bases). V lost 5 bases to trimming and J lost 0 bases, with 7 bases between them. This CDR3 has 14 residues. Germline V gene data show CDR1 as MNHEY and CDR2 as SVGAGI. The CDR3 protein is CASSHRSTNEKLFF. In nucleotides, the CDR3 is TGTGCCAGCAGTCACAGGTCAACTAATGAAAAACTGTTTTTT.

This clone is a singleton in its sample. The rearrangement joins TRBV29-1 to TRBJ1-4; 10 positions agree with TRBD1. Germline lookup yields CDR1 SQVTM and CDR2 ANQGSEA. V shed 7 bases, J shed 2 bases, and the junction held 1 base outside the gene matches. This CDR3 region has 13 residues. This CDR3 is CSAGQGTNEKLFF. The CDR3 DNA reads as TGCAGCGCGGGACAGGGGACTAATGAAAAACTGTTTTTT.

The CDR3 bases are TGTGCCAGCAGCTCACCGGGACTAGCGGGGGGCTTTTCGACAGATACGCAGTATTTT. This translates into CASSSPGLAGGFSTDTQYF. The chain carries TRBV9 and TRBJ2-3; TRBD2 aligns across 15 bases. The CDR3 runs to 19 residues. V gave up 4 bases and J gave up 3 bases; unmatched junction bases: 12. The V gene's germline CDR1 is SGDLS and CDR2 YYNGEE.

As concerns this clone: The germline gene is not matched at one end of the junction; a read error may be the cause. The chain carries TRBV7-7 and TRBJ2-5, with D possibly being TRBD2 (7 bases). The V gene's germline CDR1 is SSHAT and CDR2 FNYEAQ (reference sequence). The length of the CDR3 is 18 residues. In nucleotides, the CDR3 is TGTGCTAGCAGCTTAGTTTTATACGGGGGGCGCAGACAAGAGACCCAGTACTTC. Amino acid sequence: CASSLVLYGGRRQETQYF.

The chain carries TRBV7-9 and TRBJ2-5, with 7 bases that match TRBD1. The CDR3 has 15 residues. J gave up 3 bases and V 1 base, and 5 bases lay outside the gene matches. Per the germline V gene, CDR1 is SEHNR and CDR2 is FQNEAQ (reference sequence). CDR3 protein: CASSLGQGTKETQYF. DNA of the CDR3: TGTGCCAGCAGCTTAGGACAGGGAACTAAAGAGACCCAGTACTTC.

In its sample, this clone was seen once. This chain uses TRBV19 with TRBJ1-1, with D hard to call. CDR1 LNHDA and CDR2 SQIVND come from the germline V gene (reference sequence). Trimming removed 5 bases at V and 5 bases at J, with 15 bases between. This CDR3 region has 14 residues. In DNA, the CDR3 is TGTGCCAGTAGTGCTCGAGGAAGGAAGACTGAAGCTTTCTTT. Its protein product is CASSARGRKTEAFF.

The genes are TRBV19 and TRBJ1-4, with 8 bases aligning to TRBD1. Germline CDR1 is LNHDA and CDR2 is SQIVND (reference sequence). Unmatched junction bases numbered 5, after V lost 6 bases and J lost 2 bases. CDR3 length equals 15 residues. In DNA form, the CDR3 reads TGTGCCAGTAGCGACAGGGGATCCACTAATGAAAAACTGTTTTTT. Translating it yields CASSDRGSTNEKLFF.

The chain couples TRBV29-1 to TRBJ1-2; TRBD1 matches 9 bases. CDR1 is SQVTM and CDR2 is ANQGSEA in the germline V gene. V was pared by 6 bases and J by 5 bases, with 4 bases of the junction left unmatched. The CDR3 is made up of 12 amino acids. The CDR3 region is CSVIGTGYGYTF. The CDR3 region has the DNA TGCAGCGTCATTGGGACAGGGTATGGCTACACCTTC.

The chain uses TRBV28 and TRBJ2-6, with D maybe TRBD1 (6 bases). V dropped 6 bases and J dropped 2 bases, with 11 bases sitting between them. CDR1 and CDR2 (germline): MDHEN, SYDVKM. The CDR3 has 15 residues. The CDR3 DNA reads as TGTGCCAGCAGCCTTCCAGGGGCTGGGGCCAACGTCCTGACTTTC. Its translation is CASSLPGAGANVLTF.

The chain is built from TRBV9 and TRBJ2-3; tentatively, D is TRBD2 (6 bases). The CDR3 covers 18 residues. Germline CDR1 SGDLS, CDR2 YYNGEE. V lost 4 bases to trimming and J lost 0 bases, with 21 bases between them. CDR3 coding DNA: TGTGCCAGCAGCCCCCGCCCCTTAGCGGATTCTAGCACAGATACGCAGTATTTT. Its protein product is CASSPRPLADSSTDTQYF.

This chain joins TRBV19 and TRBJ1-5; 7 bases fit TRBD1. The CDR3 sequence is 15 residues long. Germline V CDR1 and CDR2: LNHDA, SQIVND (reference sequence). Trimming took 2 bases from V and 7 from J; bases not matched to a gene: 8. This chain's CDR3 is CASSITGAFGQPQHF. Written as DNA, the CDR3 is TGTGCCAGTAGTATAACAGGGGCGTTCGGCCAGCCCCAGCATTTT.

This clone was seen just once. The chain uses TRBV10-3 and TRBJ1-1, with D perhaps TRBD1 (5 bases). The CDR3 totals 15 residues. V was pared by 0 bases and J by 1 base, with 9 bases between. Per the germline V gene, CDR1 is ENHRY and CDR2 is SYGVKD. The CDR3 protein is CAISESGQGNTEAFF. CDR3 DNA: TGTGCCATCAGTGAGTCGGGCCAGGGGAACACTGAAGCTTTCTTT.

This chain uses TRBV7-3 with TRBJ2-5; 9 nucleotides line up with TRBD2. Trimming at V came to 3 bases and at J to 3 bases, leaving 5 bases not matched to a gene. CDR3 length: 15 residues. Germline values: CDR1 SGHTA, CDR2 FQGTGA. The CDR3 spells CASSFIAGAEETQYF. CDR3 sequence (DNA): TGTGCCAGCAGCTTCATAGCGGGGGCGGAAGAGACCCAGTACTTC.

The chain joins TRBV9 to TRBJ2-3; maybe TRBD1 (5 bases). Per germline, CDR1 SGDLS and CDR2 YYNGEE. Trimming took off 4 bases at V and 4 bases at J, with 10 bases between the two ends. The CDR3 sequence is 13 residues long. CDR3 coding DNA: TGTGCCAGCAGCACCAGGGCGGCAGATACGCAGTATTTT. Translated, it gives CASSTRAADTQYF.